This T cell receptor (beta chain) stems from a study of blood T cell repertoires in COVID-19. From germline, CDR1 is MDHEN and CDR2 SYDVKM. The CDR3 is 16 residues long. Trimming removed 6 bases from V and 2 bases from J, with 17 bases in between. Produced via immunoSEQ multiplex PCR; TCRdb's table is partial and in-frame only. The table has fewer than 200,000 clones, around 83% seen once. What was sequenced was peripheral blood. The gene calls are TRBV28 and TRBJ1-5, with D hard to call. The clonotype originates from a woman between 65 and 79 years old who had recovered from COVID-19. The CDR3 nucleotides are TGTGCCAGCAGGTCCCTCGTACCACGGGGCAATCAGCCCCAGCATTTT. Protein sequence: CASRSLVPRGNQPQHF. Full variable domain (outside the CDR3, taken from reference TRBV28 and TRBJ1-5): DVKVTQSSRYLVKRTGEKVFLECVQDMDHENMFWYRQDPGLGLRLIYFSYDVKMKEKGDIPEGYSVSREKKERFSLILESASTNQTSMYLCASRSLVPRGNQPQHFGDGTRLSIL.